The following is a T cell receptor beta chain sequence with its context. In its sample, this clonotype was seen a few times. Its antigen remains undetermined. Base qualities are not provided; no much larger clone lies one nucleotide away. Reading the label with the study, this specimen's treatment or condition is: live attenuated yellow fever vaccine strain. PBMCs were isolated from peripheral blood using a standard Ficoll-Paque protocol. Dynabeads CD4 and CD8 positive selection kits were used to isolate CD4 and CD8 T-cell fractions. RNA was extracted with TriZol from bulk PBMCs, CD4 and CD8 fractions, and dextramer-positive and dextramer-negative fractions. TCR cDNA was made using 5'RACE template switching, a step that added a universal primer site and unique molecular identifiers. Priming for cDNA synthesis came from both the TCR alpha and TCR beta constant segments. Library amplification involved two PCR steps, and the second step added sample barcodes and sequencing adapters. Sequencing of libraries was done on Illumina HiSeq 2500 (2x100 bp) or NovaSeq (2x150 bp). For the original study's pipeline: Reads were demultiplexed and collapsed into UMI consensus sequences with MIGEC, and V(D)J alignment was performed with MiXCR. Vaccine-responding clonotypes were defined with edgeR using replicate PBMC samples, requiring FDR below 0.01 and a log2 fold change above 5 up to day 15. Bulk clonotypes were assigned CD4 or CD8 identity according to which sequenced CD4 or CD8 repertoire held them at higher abundance. TCRdb took the public reads, trimmed them with fastp at Q25, ran MiXCR for clone calling and kept in-frame beta chains. Every CDR3 protein is listed once, alongside the most common genes and DNA of its rows. The V and J calls and clone size come from TCRdb's table, not from the authors' own analysis. The sample table records roughly 260,000 distinct CDR3 sequences; roughly 13% of these occur just once. The top ten clones comprise less than 0.55% of the sample.

The sample comes from a study of T cells after yellow fever vaccination (dated 2019 in TCRdb). For the wider study: The SMART-Seq v4 Ultra Low Input RNA kit was used to prepare libraries from fractions with low cell numbers. To follow T-cell clones before and after both primary and booster YFV17D yellow fever vaccination, bulk TCR alpha and beta repertoires underwent longitudinal sequencing. The cohort comprised two healthy male donors, one aged 18 to 29 and one aged 30 to 40 years. Bulk PBMC replicates and cell subsets were isolated from blood drawn at multiple timepoints before and after both primary and secondary immunization.

The germline V gene specifies SGHRS as CDR1 and YFSETQ as CDR2. Trimming takes 6 bases from V and 0 bases from J, and the germline ends sit 12 bases apart. The CDR3 spans 14 residues, from the cysteine through the phenylalanine. Here the CDR3 DNA is all that survives: 42 bases in frame from base 1. Overall study outcomes, separate from this receptor: Most clones expanded after primary vaccination (around 97% of CD4 and roughly 91% of CD8) were re-detected after the booster, suggesting that broad memory maintenance occurred. FACS-sorted repertoires could contain abundant contaminating clonotypes from the bulk population, so computational filtering was required. Because only two donors were included in the study, the extent to which the findings can be generalized is limited. A small fraction of clonotypes appeared in both the CD4 and CD8 compartments, likely as a result of convergent recombination. Compared with the primary T-cell response, the secondary T-cell response was weaker but faster, peaking on day 5 rather than day 15.

The sample here was CD4+ T cells sorted from PBMCs, taken 45 days after the yellow fever booster vaccination. The sequence derives from a young man who received the YFV17D yellow fever vaccine. Rearrangement joined TRBV5-1 to TRBJ1-1, with TRBD1 as a weak D call on 6 bases. The CDR3 region reads CASTRTDMNTEAFF. The DNA sequence is TGCGCCAGCACCCGGACAGATATGAACACTGAAGCTTTCTTT.